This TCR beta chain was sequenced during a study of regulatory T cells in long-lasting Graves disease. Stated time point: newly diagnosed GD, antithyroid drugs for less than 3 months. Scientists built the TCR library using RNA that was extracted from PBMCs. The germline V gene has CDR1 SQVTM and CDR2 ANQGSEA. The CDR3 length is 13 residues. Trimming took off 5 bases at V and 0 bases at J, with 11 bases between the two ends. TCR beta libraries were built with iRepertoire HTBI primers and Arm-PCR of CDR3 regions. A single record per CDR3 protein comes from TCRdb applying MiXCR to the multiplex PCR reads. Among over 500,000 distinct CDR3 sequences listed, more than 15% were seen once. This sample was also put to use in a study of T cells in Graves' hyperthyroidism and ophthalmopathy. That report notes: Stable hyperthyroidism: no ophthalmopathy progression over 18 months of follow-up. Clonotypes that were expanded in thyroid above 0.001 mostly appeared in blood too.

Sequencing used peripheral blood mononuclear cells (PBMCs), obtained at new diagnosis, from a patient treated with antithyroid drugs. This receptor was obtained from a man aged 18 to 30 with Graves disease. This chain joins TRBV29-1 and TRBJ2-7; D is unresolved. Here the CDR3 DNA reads TGCAGCGTTTCCGGGCCCTCCTCCTACGAGCAGTACTTC. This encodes CSVSGPSSYEQYF.